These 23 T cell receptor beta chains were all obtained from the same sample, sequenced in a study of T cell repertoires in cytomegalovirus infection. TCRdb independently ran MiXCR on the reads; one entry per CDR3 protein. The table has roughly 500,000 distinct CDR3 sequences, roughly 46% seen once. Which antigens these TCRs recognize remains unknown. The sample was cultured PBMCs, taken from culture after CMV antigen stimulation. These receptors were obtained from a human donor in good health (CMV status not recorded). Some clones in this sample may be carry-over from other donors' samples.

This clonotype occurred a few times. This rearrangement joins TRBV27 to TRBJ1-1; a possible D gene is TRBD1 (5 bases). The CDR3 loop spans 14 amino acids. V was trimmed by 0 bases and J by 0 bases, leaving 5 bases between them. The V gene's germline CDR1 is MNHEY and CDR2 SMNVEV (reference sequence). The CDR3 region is CASSLSGVNTEAFF. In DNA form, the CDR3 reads TGTGCCAGCAGTTTATCAGGGGTGAACACTGAAGCTTTCTTT.

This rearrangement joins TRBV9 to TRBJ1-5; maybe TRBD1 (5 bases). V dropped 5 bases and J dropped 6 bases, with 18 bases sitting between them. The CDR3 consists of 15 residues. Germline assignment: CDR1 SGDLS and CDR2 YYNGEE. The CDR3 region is CASSKTRDRGQPQHF. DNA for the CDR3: TGTGCCAGCAGTAAGACCCGGGATAGGGGTCAGCCCCAGCATTTT.

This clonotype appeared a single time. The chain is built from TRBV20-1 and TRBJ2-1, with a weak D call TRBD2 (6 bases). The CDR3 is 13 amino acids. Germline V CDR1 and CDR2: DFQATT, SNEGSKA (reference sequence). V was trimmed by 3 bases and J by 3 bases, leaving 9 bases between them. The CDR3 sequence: CSASPGSYNEQFF. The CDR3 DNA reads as TGCAGTGCTAGCCCCGGGAGCTACAATGAGCAGTTCTTC.

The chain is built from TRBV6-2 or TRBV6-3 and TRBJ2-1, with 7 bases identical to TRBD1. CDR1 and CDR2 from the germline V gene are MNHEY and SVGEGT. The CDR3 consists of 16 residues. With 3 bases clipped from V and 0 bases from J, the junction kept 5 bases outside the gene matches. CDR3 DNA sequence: TGTGCCAGCAGTTATCACTCAGGGGGCTCCTACAATGAGCAGTTCTTC. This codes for CASSYHSGGSYNEQFF.

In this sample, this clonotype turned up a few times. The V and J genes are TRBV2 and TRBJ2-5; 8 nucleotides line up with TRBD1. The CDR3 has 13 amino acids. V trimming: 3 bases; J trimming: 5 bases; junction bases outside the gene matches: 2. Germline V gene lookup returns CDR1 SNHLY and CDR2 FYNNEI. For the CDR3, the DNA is TGTGCCAGCAGTGATACAGGGGGTGAGACCCAGTACTTC. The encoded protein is CASSDTGGETQYF.

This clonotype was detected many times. The CDR3 region is CASSFQAAGTDTQYF. As DNA, the CDR3 is TGTGCCAGCAGCTTCCAGGCGGCTGGAACAGATACGCAGTATTTT. The rearrangement joins TRBV7-2 to TRBJ2-3; D gene uncertain. Trimming removed 3 bases from V and 3 bases from J, with 13 bases in between. From germline, CDR1 is SGHTA and CDR2 FQGNSA. This CDR3 region has 15 residues.

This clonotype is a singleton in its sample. DNA for the CDR3: TGTGCCAGCAGCTTATATCGGTCCACTGAAGCTTTCTTT. It codes for CASSLYRSTEAFF. V is TRBV7-6 and J is TRBJ1-1; D is ambiguous. The CDR3 consists of 13 residues. V shed 2 bases and J shed 4 bases, with 8 bases lying between them. Per germline, CDR1 SGHVS and CDR2 FNYEAQ.

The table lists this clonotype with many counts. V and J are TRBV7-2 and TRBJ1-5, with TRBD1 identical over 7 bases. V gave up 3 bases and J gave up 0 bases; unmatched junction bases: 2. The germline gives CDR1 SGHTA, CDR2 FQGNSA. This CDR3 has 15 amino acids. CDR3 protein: CASSFRQGSNQPQHF. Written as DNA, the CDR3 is TGTGCCAGCAGCTTCCGACAGGGTAGCAATCAGCCCCAGCATTTT.

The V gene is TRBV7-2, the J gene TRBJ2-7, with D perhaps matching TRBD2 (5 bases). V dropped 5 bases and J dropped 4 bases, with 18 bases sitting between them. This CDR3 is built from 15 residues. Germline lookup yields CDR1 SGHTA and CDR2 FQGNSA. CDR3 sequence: CASSLDWSVIYEQYF. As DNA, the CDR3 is TGTGCCAGCAGCCTGGACTGGTCGGTTATATACGAGCAGTACTTC.

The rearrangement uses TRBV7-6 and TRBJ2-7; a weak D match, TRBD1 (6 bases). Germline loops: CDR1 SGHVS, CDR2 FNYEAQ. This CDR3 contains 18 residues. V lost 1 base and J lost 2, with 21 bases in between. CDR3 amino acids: CASSLERPPVGAAYEQYF. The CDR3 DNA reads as TGTGCCAGCAGCTTAGAAAGGCCTCCGGTGGGGGCGGCCTACGAGCAGTACTTC.

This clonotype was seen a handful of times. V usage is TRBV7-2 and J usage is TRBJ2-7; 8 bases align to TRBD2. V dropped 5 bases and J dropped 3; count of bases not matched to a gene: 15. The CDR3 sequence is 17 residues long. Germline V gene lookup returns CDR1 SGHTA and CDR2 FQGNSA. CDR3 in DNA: TGTGCCAGCAGCCCGGGGGGGAATAGCGGGGAGATCTACGAGCAGTACTTC. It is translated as CASSPGGNSGEIYEQYF.

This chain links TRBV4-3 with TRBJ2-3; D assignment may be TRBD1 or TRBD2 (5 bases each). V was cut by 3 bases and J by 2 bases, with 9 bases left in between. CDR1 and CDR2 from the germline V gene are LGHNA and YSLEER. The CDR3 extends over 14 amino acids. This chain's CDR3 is CASSHRGFTDTQYF. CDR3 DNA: TGCGCCAGCAGCCATCGGGGCTTCACAGATACGCAGTATTTT.

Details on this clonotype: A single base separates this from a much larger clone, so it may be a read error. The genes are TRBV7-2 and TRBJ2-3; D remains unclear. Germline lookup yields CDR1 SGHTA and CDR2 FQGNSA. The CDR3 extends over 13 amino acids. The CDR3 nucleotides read TGTGCCAGCAGCCTTAGCCGCACAGATATGCAGTATTTT. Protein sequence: CASSLSRTDMQYF.

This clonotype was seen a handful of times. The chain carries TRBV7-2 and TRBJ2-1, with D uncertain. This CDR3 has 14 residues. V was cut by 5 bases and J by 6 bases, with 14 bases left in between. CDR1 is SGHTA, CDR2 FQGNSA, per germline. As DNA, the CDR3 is TGTGCCAGCAGCCCTGAAGGTGGTCCCAATGAGCAGTTCTTC. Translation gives CASSPEGGPNEQFF.

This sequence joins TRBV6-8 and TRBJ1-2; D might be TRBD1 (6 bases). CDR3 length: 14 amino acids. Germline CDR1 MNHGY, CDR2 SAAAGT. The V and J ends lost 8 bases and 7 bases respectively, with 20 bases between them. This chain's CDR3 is CASLRGAGAGGYTF. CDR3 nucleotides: TGTGCCAGCCTGCGGGGAGCGGGGGCAGGTGGCTACACCTTC.

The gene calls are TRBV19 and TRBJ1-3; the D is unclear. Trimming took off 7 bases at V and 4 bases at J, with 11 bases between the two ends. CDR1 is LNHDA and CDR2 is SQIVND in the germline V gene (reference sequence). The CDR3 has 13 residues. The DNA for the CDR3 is TGTGCCAGTAAGCCGGACCCGGGAAACACCATATATTTT. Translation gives CASKPDPGNTIYF.

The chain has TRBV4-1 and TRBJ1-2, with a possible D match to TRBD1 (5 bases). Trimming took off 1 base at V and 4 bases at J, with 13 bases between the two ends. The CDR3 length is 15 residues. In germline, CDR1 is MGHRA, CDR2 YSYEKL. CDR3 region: CASSQVPGSGYGYTF. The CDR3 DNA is TGCGCCAGCAGCCAAGTGCCAGGGTCGGGCTATGGCTACACCTTC.

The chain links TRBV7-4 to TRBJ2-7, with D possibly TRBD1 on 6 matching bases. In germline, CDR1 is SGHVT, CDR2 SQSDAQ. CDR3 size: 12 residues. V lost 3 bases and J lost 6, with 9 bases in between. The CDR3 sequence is CASSLQGPEQYF. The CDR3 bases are TGTGCCAGCAGCTTGCAGGGGCCCGAGCAGTACTTC.

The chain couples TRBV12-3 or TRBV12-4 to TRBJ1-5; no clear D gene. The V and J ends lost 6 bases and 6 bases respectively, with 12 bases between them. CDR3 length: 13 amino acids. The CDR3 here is CASRLHPSQPQHF. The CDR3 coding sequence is TGTGCCAGCAGACTGCACCCTAGTCAGCCCCAGCATTTT.

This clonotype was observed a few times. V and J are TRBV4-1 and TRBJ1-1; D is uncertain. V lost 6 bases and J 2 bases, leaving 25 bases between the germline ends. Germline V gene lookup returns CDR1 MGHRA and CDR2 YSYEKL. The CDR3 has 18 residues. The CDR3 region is CASRPRRWGLVGNTEAFF. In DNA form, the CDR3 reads TGCGCCAGCAGACCCCGGAGGTGGGGTTTAGTCGGAAACACTGAAGCTTTCTTT.

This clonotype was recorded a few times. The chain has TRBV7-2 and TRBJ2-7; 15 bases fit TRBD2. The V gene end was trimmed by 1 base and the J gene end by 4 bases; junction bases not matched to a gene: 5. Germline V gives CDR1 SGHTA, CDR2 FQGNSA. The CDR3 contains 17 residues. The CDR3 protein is CASSLVGGTSGGYEQYF. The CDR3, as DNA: TGTGCCAGCAGCTTAGTTGGTGGGACTAGCGGGGGGTACGAGCAGTACTTC.

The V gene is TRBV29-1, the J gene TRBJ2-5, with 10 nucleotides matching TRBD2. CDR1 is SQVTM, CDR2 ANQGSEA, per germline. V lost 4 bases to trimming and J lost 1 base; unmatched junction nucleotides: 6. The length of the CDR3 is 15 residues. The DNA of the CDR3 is TGCAGCGTTGGGGTACTAGCGGGACCCCAAGAGACCCAGTACTTC. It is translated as CSVGVLAGPQETQYF.

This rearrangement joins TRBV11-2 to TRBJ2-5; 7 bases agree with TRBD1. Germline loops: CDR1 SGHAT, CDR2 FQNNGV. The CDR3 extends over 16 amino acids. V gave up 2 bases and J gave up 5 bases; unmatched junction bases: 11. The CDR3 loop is CASSLRSRQGGETQYF. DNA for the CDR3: TGTGCCAGCAGCTTAAGGTCGAGACAGGGCGGGGAGACCCAGTACTTC.